This TCR beta chain was identified during a study of tumor and adjacent non-tumor tissue in lung cancer. Study-wide context: Patients comprised about a dozen adenocarcinoma, a couple of squamous cell carcinoma and 1 small cell lung cancer. General observations from the study: TCR diversity was significantly greater in tumor than normal lung tissue. Patients with more diverse tumor TCRs had worse survival.

This CDR3 region has 13 residues. Looked up from germline, CDR1 is SQVTM and CDR2 is ANQGSEA. RNA was extracted from bulk tissue without any cell sorting. Distant lung tissue was collected more than 3 cm away from the tumor edge. The library came from three nested PCR rounds adapted from ARM-PCR protocols. MiXCR, applied by TCRdb to the multiplex PCR reads, yields one record per CDR3 protein. The sample lists roughly 48,000 distinct CDR3 sequences, 60% to 65% occurring once. As concerns this clonotype: Antigen: not known.

The sequence came from a woman in her seventies with non-small cell lung cancer. V gene TRBV29-1 combines with J gene TRBJ1-1; 9 nucleotides line up with TRBD1. Sequences were obtained from distant non-tumor lung tissue. The CDR3 protein is CSTQTGGDTEAFF. The DNA of the CDR3 is TGCAGTACCCAGACAGGGGGTGACACTGAAGCTTTCTTT.